This entry concerns a single T cell receptor (beta chain). Its antigen remains unidentified. The source of the sample is a study of T cell repertoires in cytomegalovirus infection. The study, taken as a whole, reports: Identification of carriers of CMV plus the relevant HLA was performed using cumulative public TCR beta family frequency.

One entry per CDR3 protein results from TCRdb running MiXCR on the reads. The sample lists about half a million distinct CDR3 sequences, about 42% seen once, with 35% to 50% in the top ten. This sequence was found in a human donor in good health (CMV status not recorded). Some clones in this sample may be carry-over from other donors' samples. Sequenced material: cultured PBMCs, taken from culture after CMV antigen stimulation.

CDR3 region: CASQARDRRWKGEQYF. CDR3 nucleotides: TGTGCCAGCCAAGCCCGGGACAGACGTTGGAAGGGCGAGCAGTACTTC. This chain links TRBV7-6 with TRBJ2-7; 7 positions agree with TRBD1. The CDR3 runs to 16 residues. V lost 8 bases and J lost 6; bases outside the gene matches: 19. Germline V gene lookup returns CDR1 SGHVS and CDR2 FNYEAQ.